The entry that follows covers one T cell receptor beta chain sequence. These data originate in a study of shared clonotypes between healthy human individuals. Every donor, a Caucasian adult, lived in Nashville, Tennessee. The CD4+ fraction was divided into a CD45RA+ naive subset and a CD45RA-negative memory subset. Germline V gene data show CDR1 as ENHRY and CDR2 as SYGVKD. V lost 0 bases, J lost 8 bases, and 10 bases stayed unmatched. CDR3 length: 16 residues. TCRdb's copy holds only in-frame clones and misses some; the assay was immunoSEQ multiplex PCR. In the table there are more than 2 million clones, more than 90% of which are singletons.

The chain combines TRBV10-3 with TRBJ2-1, with 7 bases identical to TRBD2. This TCR came from a man aged 18 to 29 in good health. The sample was naive CD4+ T cells sorted from blood. Subset: CD45RA+ positively selected. CDR3 protein: CAISESAGLGVDEQFF. The CDR3, as DNA: TGTGCCATCAGTGAGTCAGCAGGACTAGGTGTCGATGAGCAGTTCTTC.